This passage covers 9 T cell receptor beta chains from one sample sequenced in a study of regulatory T cells in long-lasting Graves disease. Arm-PCR with iRepertoire HTBI primers amplified the CDR3 regions for these TCR beta libraries. TCRdb reprocessed the multiplex PCR reads via MiXCR and lists one record per CDR3 protein. The sample has around 500,000 distinct CDR3 sequences, about 13% seen once. Regarding time point: newly diagnosed GD, antithyroid drugs for less than 3 months. Preparation of the TCR library used RNA extracted from PBMCs. The same sample was also studied in work on T cells in Graves' hyperthyroidism and ophthalmopathy.

The input for sequencing was peripheral blood mononuclear cells (PBMCs), taken at new diagnosis, from a patient treated with antithyroid drugs. The receptor source for this set is a man under 40 with Graves disease.

This clonotype has more than one count but fewer than ten. The chain employs TRBV2 and TRBJ2-3, with a possible D match to TRBD2 (5 bases). The V gene lost 6 bases and the J gene lost 2 bases, with 15 bases spanning the gap. The CDR3 has 15 residues. The germline CDR1 and CDR2 sequences are SNHLY and FYNNEI. CDR3 sequence (DNA): TGTGCCAGCAGGGCCCGACGGGGAGACACAGATACGCAGTATTTT. Encoded protein: CASRARRGDTDTQYF.

This clonotype turned up a few times. This sequence joins TRBV6-5 and TRBJ1-2, with unresolved D. Germline V lookup: CDR1 MNHEY, CDR2 SVGAGI. Trimming shortened V by 4 bases and J by 9 bases, and 18 bases separated the two germline ends. This CDR3 spans 14 amino acids. The CDR3: CASSFLRSYERYTF. CDR3 DNA: TGTGCCAGCAGTTTCCTGAGGTCGTACGAGCGCTACACCTTC.

This clonotype was detected many times. One junction end does not reproduce the germline sequence, and a read error may be involved. This chain uses TRBV5-1 with TRBJ2-3; 10 nucleotides line up with TRBD2. Germline-derived CDR1 and CDR2 are SGHRS and YFSETQ. The CDR3 contains 16 residues. In DNA, the CDR3 is TGCGCCAGCGGCTTTCCCGCTAGCGGGAGATCTGATACGCAGTATTTT. Its translation is CASGFPASGRSDTQYF. Based on the CDR3 plus reference TRBV5-1 and TRBJ2-3, the full variable domain is KAGVTQTPRYLIKTRGQQVTLSCSPISGHRSVSWYQQTPGQGLQFLFEYFSETQRNKGNFPGRFSGRQFSNSRSEMNVSTLELGDSALYLCASGFPASGRSDTQYFGPGTRLTVL.

The J gene is TRBJ2-7, the V gene TRBV4-2; D unresolved. The CDR3 has 15 residues. The V gene lost 1 base and the J gene lost 2 bases, with 12 bases spanning the gap. Germline V gene data show CDR1 as LGHNA and CDR2 as YNFKEQ. This chain's CDR3 is CASSQAKRPTYEQYF. The CDR3 bases are TGTGCCAGCAGCCAAGCTAAGCGCCCGACCTACGAGCAGTACTTC.

This chain uses TRBV6-1 with TRBJ2-7; weak D call: TRBD2 (6 bases). The germline gives CDR1 MNHNS, CDR2 SASEGT. V gave up 6 bases and J gave up 6 bases, with 15 bases separating them. There are 13 residues in the CDR3. This chain's CDR3 is CASRPPAGLEQYF. The CDR3 DNA sequence: TGTGCCAGCAGACCACCCGCGGGGCTCGAGCAGTACTTC.

This sequence joins TRBV7-3 and TRBJ2-3; D possibly corresponds to TRBD2 (6 bases). Trimming pared 1 base from V and 4 bases from J, leaving 9 bases between. The germline gives CDR1 SGHTA, CDR2 FQGTGA. The CDR3 spans 14 residues. CDR3 loop: CASSLRTGADTQYF. The CDR3 DNA sequence: TGTGCCAGCAGCTTAAGAACGGGGGCAGATACGCAGTATTTT.

The rearrangement uses TRBV27 and TRBJ2-1; D gene unclear. In germline, CDR1 is MNHEY, CDR2 SMNVEV (reference sequence). This CDR3 has 13 residues. The V gene lost 3 bases and the J gene lost 2 bases, with 5 bases spanning the gap. CDR3 coding DNA: TGTGCCAGCAGTTTTCGGACCTACAATGAGCAGTTCTTC. Its protein product is CASSFRTYNEQFF.

This clonotype was detected ten times or more. The rearrangement uses TRBV12-3 or TRBV12-4 and TRBJ2-1; 14 nucleotides match TRBD2. The CDR3 runs 16 residues. After removal of 6 bases from V and 10 bases from J, the junction contained 11 bases not matched to a gene. The CDR3 sequence is CASRSGTSGSIREQFF. CDR3 DNA sequence: TGTGCCAGCAGATCCGGGACTAGCGGGAGTATACGGGAGCAGTTCTTC.

The rearrangement uses TRBV12-5 and TRBJ2-4; D is possibly TRBD2 (6 bases). Germline CDR1 reads LGHNT; CDR2 reads FRNRAP. V was cut by 7 bases and J by 10 bases, with 23 bases left in between. The length of the CDR3 is 15 residues. CDR3 loop: CASVHSSAPNRIQYF. The CDR3 DNA sequence: TGTGCTAGTGTCCACTCTAGCGCTCCGAATAGGATTCAGTACTTC.